Following are 21 T cell receptor beta chains from one sample sequenced in a study of shared clonotypes between healthy human individuals. Naive CD8 cells lacked CD45RO, underwent positive selection for CCR7 and left out terminally differentiated effector memory CD45RA+ cells. Method: immunoSEQ multiplex PCR; TCRdb's copy keeps in-frame clones and lacks some. The table lists hundreds of thousands of clones, about 91% of them singletons. Sequenced sample: naive CD8+ T cells sorted from blood. These receptors were collected from a man in his thirties or forties in good health.

The DNA for the CDR3 is TGTGCCAGCAGTGAAGGCTACCGGACAGGGAACTACGAGCAGTACTTC. Translation gives CASSEGYRTGNYEQYF. The gene calls are TRBV6-1 and TRBJ2-7, with TRBD1 identical over 8 bases. Trimming at V came to 1 base and at J to 3 bases, leaving 8 bases not matched to a gene. This CDR3 has 16 amino acids. Germline CDR1 reads MNHNS; CDR2 reads SASEGT.

Worth noting for this clone: Within the sample, other DNA sequences also encode this same CDR3. The chain uses TRBV29-1 and TRBJ2-1; 9 bases match TRBD2. CDR3 length: 15 residues. The V gene's germline CDR1 is SQVTM and CDR2 ANQGSEA. J lost 4 bases, V lost 4 bases, and 8 bases had no gene match. The CDR3 coding sequence is TGCAGCGTTGTCGGGTTAGCGGGGGATTACAATGAGCAGTTCTTC. It is translated as CSVVGLAGDYNEQFF.

This sequence joins TRBV6-6 and TRBJ1-1; D is unclear. With 6 bases removed from V and 1 base from J, the gap between germline ends came to 9 bases. Germline CDR1 is MNHNY and CDR2 is SVGAGI (reference sequence). The CDR3 runs 13 residues. CDR3 sequence reads: CASSLTKNTEAFF. The CDR3 DNA reads as TGTGCCAGCAGCCTGACAAAGAACACTGAAGCTTTCTTT.

The chain combines TRBV21-1 with TRBJ2-7; the D call TRBD2 from the table was never checked on the DNA. TRBV21-1 is flagged as a pseudogene. The CDR3 is 19 amino acids. The CDR3 region has the DNA TGTGCCAGCAGTTTATCTCTTACCCTCCTAGCGGGAGAGTTAGGCGAGCAGTACTTC. This codes for CASSLSLTLLAGELGEQYF.

The gene calls are TRBV28 and TRBJ1-5; 8 bases match TRBD1. CDR3 size: 15 residues. Germline V lookup: CDR1 MDHEN, CDR2 SYDVKM. Trimming took 7 bases from V and 4 from J; bases not matched to a gene: 9. CDR3 loop: CASTWDRRGNQPQHF. The CDR3 DNA reads as TGTGCCAGCACCTGGGACAGGAGGGGGAATCAGCCCCAGCATTTT.

The chain is built from TRBV4-2 and TRBJ2-5, with 11 bases that match TRBD1. The V segment lost 0 bases and the J segment 4 bases; nucleotides outside the gene matches: 7. This CDR3 region has 17 residues. CDR1 is LGHNA and CDR2 is YNFKEQ in the germline V gene. As DNA, the CDR3 is TGTGCCAGCAGCCAAGATTTCCCCGGACAGGGGGCAGAGACCCAGTACTTC. Translation: CASSQDFPGQGAETQYF.

The J gene is TRBJ1-4, the V gene TRBV28, with TRBD1 identical over 8 bases. Germline trimming cut 1 base from V and 5 bases from J; bases unmatched to any gene: 12. The CDR3 is 18 residues long. Germline V CDR1 and CDR2: MDHEN, SYDVKM. The CDR3 protein is CASSLYYSRQGRNEKLFF. DNA of the CDR3: TGTGCCAGCAGTTTATACTATTCAAGACAGGGGAGGAATGAAAAACTGTTTTTT.

V and J are TRBV27 and TRBJ2-5, with TRBD2 matching 8 bases. With 1 base clipped from V and 3 bases from J, the junction kept 4 bases outside the gene matches. In germline, CDR1 is MNHEY, CDR2 SMNVEV (reference sequence). The CDR3 covers 15 residues. In nucleotides, the CDR3 is TGTGCCAGCAGTTTATATCGGGGGGGAAAAGAGACCCAGTACTTC. The encoded protein is CASSLYRGGKETQYF.

The chain links TRBV5-4 to TRBJ2-3; D is undetermined. The CDR3 covers 12 residues. CDR1 SGHNT and CDR2 YYREEE come from the germline V gene (reference sequence). Trimming removed 1 base from V and 3 bases from J, with 3 bases in between. In DNA form, the CDR3 reads TGTGCCAGCAGCTTGTTGACAGATACGCAGTATTTT. This gives the protein CASSLLTDTQYF.

This clone was observed a handful of times. The V call is TRBV15, the J call TRBJ2-1, with D uncertain. Between the trimmed V and J ends, which lost 0 bases and 4 bases, there was a span of 13 bases. The length of the CDR3 is 16 residues. From germline, CDR1 is LNHNV and CDR2 YYDKDF (reference sequence). The CDR3, as DNA: TGTGCCACCAGCAGAGAGATAGGGCTCCGGTACAATGAGCAGTTCTTC. This codes for CATSREIGLRYNEQFF.

V gene TRBV15 combines with J gene TRBJ2-7, with D tentatively TRBD2 (5 bases). With 6 bases removed from V and 3 bases from J, the gap between germline ends came to 15 bases. CDR3 length: 14 residues. Germline CDR1 is LNHNV and CDR2 is YYDKDF (reference sequence). For the CDR3, the DNA is TGTGCCACCAGTCCACTAGATTCGAGCTACGAGCAGTACTTC. This gives the protein CATSPLDSSYEQYF.

The V and J genes are TRBV15 and TRBJ2-1; D may be TRBD2 (6 bases). The V gene lost 1 base and the J gene lost 2 bases, with 12 bases spanning the gap. Germline CDR1 LNHNV, CDR2 YYDKDF (reference sequence). This CDR3 is built from 16 residues. In DNA, the CDR3 is TGTGCCACCAGCAGAGGCGGGGACTCGACCTACAATGAGCAGTTCTTC. It encodes CATSRGGDSTYNEQFF.

The V and J genes are TRBV2 and TRBJ2-1; 9 nucleotides align to TRBD2. Germline V gives CDR1 SNHLY, CDR2 FYNNEI. This CDR3 comprises 14 residues. Trimming removed 5 bases from V and 6 bases from J; junction bases left unmatched: 5. The CDR3 coding sequence is TGTGCCAGCAGTTCCGGGACTAGCCGCAATGAGCAGTTCTTC. It specifies CASSSGTSRNEQFF.

V and J are TRBV28 and TRBJ1-5, with TRBD1 matching over 7 bases. The CDR3 consists of 15 residues. Germline loops: CDR1 MDHEN, CDR2 SYDVKM. Trimming took 6 bases from V and 2 from J; bases not matched to a gene: 7. The CDR3 region has the DNA TGTGCCAGCAGACTAACAGGGGCCGGCAATCAGCCCCAGCATTTT. Amino acids: CASRLTGAGNQPQHF.

V gene TRBV9 combines with J gene TRBJ2-7, with D possibly called TRBD1 or TRBD2 (5 bases each). Looked up from germline, CDR1 is SGDLS and CDR2 is YYNGEE. V lost 0 bases to trimming and J lost 0 bases, with 19 bases between them. CDR3 size: 18 residues. The CDR3 coding sequence is TGTGCCAGCAGCGTAGCCGGGACCTCCGGGTCGAGCTCCTACGAGCAGTACTTC. The encoded protein is CASSVAGTSGSSSYEQYF.

J is TRBJ2-7 and V is TRBV7-9, with a possible D match to TRBD1 (5 bases). V dropped 4 bases and J dropped 2 bases, with 12 bases sitting between them. Germline V gene lookup returns CDR1 SEHNR and CDR2 FQNEAQ (reference sequence). This CDR3 is built from 14 residues. The DNA of the CDR3 is TGTGCCAGCAGCTCCTCAGGGTTCCCCTACGAGCAGTACTTC. Encoded protein: CASSSSGFPYEQYF.

The CDR3 sequence is CASSSSGKLFF. CDR3 in DNA: TGTGCCAGCAGCTCATCAGGGAAGCTGTTTTTT. V usage is TRBV9 and J usage is TRBJ2-2; D possibly corresponds to TRBD1 (5 bases). With 4 bases removed from V and 12 bases from J, the gap between germline ends came to 10 bases. The CDR3 runs 11 residues. Germline values: CDR1 SGDLS, CDR2 YYNGEE.

V is TRBV15 and J is TRBJ2-7, with a possible D match to TRBD1 (6 bases). This CDR3 is 14 amino acids long. V lost 3 bases to trimming and J lost 3 bases, with 12 bases between them. The germline V gene encodes CDR1 LNHNV and CDR2 YYDKDF (reference sequence). The chain's CDR3 is CATSSTGQFYEQYF. CDR3 sequence (DNA): TGTGCCACCAGCAGTACCGGACAGTTCTACGAGCAGTACTTC.

The rearrangement links TRBV15 to TRBJ2-7, with D perhaps TRBD2 (5 bases). V lost 5 bases and J 6 bases, leaving 14 bases between the germline ends. Germline lookup yields CDR1 LNHNV and CDR2 YYDKDF (reference sequence). CDR3 length: 13 amino acids. In DNA, the CDR3 is TGTGCCACCAGCGAGCCCCTAACTAGCGAGCAGTACTTC. It is translated as CATSEPLTSEQYF.

V gene TRBV5-5 combines with J gene TRBJ2-7; D is perhaps TRBD1 or TRBD2 (5 bases each). CDR1 and CDR2 from the germline V gene are SGHKS and YYEKEE (reference sequence). This CDR3 region has 16 residues. V lost 0 bases and J 2 bases, leaving 15 bases between the germline ends. CDR3 region: CASSLVVGTAAYEQYF. The CDR3 nucleotides are TGTGCCAGCAGCTTGGTGGTTGGGACGGCCGCCTACGAGCAGTACTTC.

Notes on this clone: This specimen includes other DNA sequences encoding the same CDR3. This rearrangement joins TRBV27 to TRBJ2-7; D possibly corresponds to TRBD2 (6 bases). V was shortened by 0 bases and J by 3 bases, with 12 bases between the two germline ends. This CDR3 spans 15 amino acids. The germline CDR1 and CDR2 sequences are MNHEY and SMNVEV (reference sequence). CDR3 region: CASSLSGLLNYEQYF. The CDR3 bases are TGTGCCAGCAGTTTATCGGGACTGTTGAACTACGAGCAGTACTTC.